Below are 27 T cell receptor beta chains sequenced from a single sample in a study of T cell responses to AZD1222 COVID-19 vaccine. Some clones are missing from TCRdb's copy, which holds only in-frame ones; the method was immunoSEQ multiplex PCR. Here the sample spans about 200,000 clones, approximately 93% being singletons. Sequencing used peripheral blood, obtained 28 days after the second AZD1222 dose. These receptors were collected from an adult who received the AZD1222 COVID-19 vaccine.

The chain carries TRBV19 and TRBJ1-5; possible D gene TRBD1, 6 bases. CDR1 is LNHDA, CDR2 SQIVND, per germline (reference sequence). The CDR3 spans 15 residues. The germline V and J ends were trimmed by 4 bases and 2 bases, with 12 bases remaining between them. This chain's CDR3 is CASSKYRAGNQPQHF. The CDR3 DNA follows: TGTGCCAGTAGTAAATACAGGGCGGGCAATCAGCCCCAGCATTTT.

The V gene is TRBV6-5, the J gene TRBJ2-1; perhaps TRBD2 as D (7 bases). The germline V gene has CDR1 MNHEY and CDR2 SVGAGI. V lost 0 bases and J lost 6, with 9 bases in between. The CDR3 is 14 residues long. CDR3 DNA: TGTGCCAGCAGTTACTCGGGGGGGCCCAATGAGCAGTTCTTC. It codes for CASSYSGGPNEQFF.

This sequence joins TRBV20-1 and TRBJ1-2; D gene unclear. Germline CDR1 DFQATT, CDR2 SNEGSKA (reference sequence). V was pared by 3 bases and J by 7 bases, with 3 bases between. The CDR3 has 9 amino acids. In DNA form, the CDR3 reads TGCAGTGCTAGTCGTGGCTACACCTTC. Translating it yields CSASRGYTF.

The rearrangement uses TRBV24-1 and TRBJ1-2; 7 bases are shared with TRBD1. The V gene's germline CDR1 is KGHDR and CDR2 SFDVKD. This CDR3 is built from 14 residues. V lost 2 bases and J lost 8; bases outside the gene matches: 7. In DNA, the CDR3 is TGTGCCACCAGTGATTCTAGGACAGGTCGCGGCTACACCTTC. Encoded protein: CATSDSRTGRGYTF.

This sequence joins TRBV5-1 and TRBJ1-5, with D perhaps TRBD1 (6 bases). Germline V gene lookup returns CDR1 SGHRS and CDR2 YFSETQ. CDR3 size: 14 residues. Trimming removed 5 bases at V and 4 bases at J, with 13 bases between. This CDR3 is CASSPGTPNQPQHF. In DNA form, the CDR3 reads TGCGCCAGCAGTCCCGGGACACCTAATCAGCCCCAGCATTTT.

The genes are TRBV6-6 and TRBJ1-5; 7 nucleotides line up with TRBD1. The CDR3 spans 18 residues. The germline gives CDR1 MNHNY, CDR2 SVGAGI (reference sequence). J gave up 0 bases and V 5 bases, and 13 bases lay outside the gene matches. For the CDR3, the DNA is TGTGCCAGCAGTCGACACGGACAGGCCCGTTATAGCAATCAGCCCCAGCATTTT. Translating gives CASSRHGQARYSNQPQHF.

The chain recombines TRBV7-9 with TRBJ1-2; 8 nucleotides align to TRBD1. Trimming removed 5 bases from V and 10 bases from J; junction bases left unmatched: 15. This CDR3 contains 15 residues. Germline lookup yields CDR1 SEHNR and CDR2 FQNEAQ (reference sequence). The CDR3 region is CASSLPVRTGRDYTF. The CDR3 DNA reads as TGTGCCAGCAGCCTCCCCGTTCGGACAGGGCGGGACTACACCTTC.

The chain is built from TRBV28 and TRBJ2-5; D might be TRBD1 (5 bases). V gave up 1 base and J gave up 1 base, with 10 bases separating them. From germline, CDR1 is MDHEN and CDR2 SYDVKM. The CDR3 consists of 15 residues. The CDR3 loop reads CASSLSVTGQETQYF. DNA of the CDR3: TGTGCCAGCAGTTTATCGGTTACAGGCCAAGAGACCCAGTACTTC.

This clone was seen a single time. V is TRBV4-1 and J is TRBJ1-5; no reliable D call. The germline CDR1 and CDR2 sequences are MGHRA and YSYEKL. CDR3 length equals 14 residues. The V end was cut by 1 base, the J end by 1 base, with 5 bases between. CDR3 protein: CASSQGTSNQPQHF. The CDR3 DNA follows: TGCGCCAGCAGCCAAGGTACGAGCAATCAGCCCCAGCATTTT.

The chain has TRBV19 and TRBJ1-1, with 7 nucleotides matching TRBD1. The CDR3 is made up of 13 amino acids. Germline assignment: CDR1 LNHDA and CDR2 SQIVND (reference sequence). The junction had 7 bases not matched to a gene; V was cut back by 6 bases and J by 6 bases. CDR3 bases: TGTGCCAGTAGCCGTACAGGGGACCCTGAAGCTTTCTTT. As protein: CASSRTGDPEAFF. The variable domain in full, with the rest retrieved from reference TRBV19 and TRBJ1-1, is DGGITQSPKYLFRKEGQNVTLSCEQNLNHDAMYWYRQDPGQGLRLIYYSQIVNDFQKGDIAEGYSVSREKKESFPLTVTSAQKNPTAFYLCASSRTGDPEAFFGQGTRLTVV.

This chain connects TRBV7-3 to TRBJ1-6; D uncertain. CDR3 length equals 16 residues. With 1 base removed from V and 10 bases from J, the gap between germline ends came to 17 bases. Germline V gene data show CDR1 as SGHTA and CDR2 as FQGTGA. CDR3 sequence (DNA): TGTGCCAGCAGCTTAAGGCCAGGTTCTGGCGGCTCACCCCTCCACTTT. Amino acids: CASSLRPGSGGSPLHF.

The V gene is TRBV19, the J gene TRBJ1-1, with D possibly TRBD1 on 6 matching bases. Per germline, CDR1 LNHDA and CDR2 SQIVND (reference sequence). The CDR3 is 12 residues long. The V and J ends lost 7 bases and 4 bases respectively, with 10 bases between them. DNA of the CDR3: TGTGCCAGTATCGGGGGCCGCACTGAAGCTTTCTTT. Translating gives CASIGGRTEAFF.

The chain is built from TRBV6-2 or TRBV6-3 and TRBJ2-1; perhaps D is TRBD1 or TRBD2 (6 bases each). Looked up from germline, CDR1 is MNHEY and CDR2 is SVGEGT. V was trimmed by 4 bases and J by 5 bases, leaving 15 bases between them. The CDR3 runs 15 residues. The CDR3 region is CASSWGSRGDNEQFF. For the CDR3, the DNA is TGTGCCAGCAGTTGGGGGTCGAGGGGGGACAATGAGCAGTTCTTC.

The gene calls are TRBV5-6 and TRBJ1-5; perhaps TRBD1 as D (6 bases). Trimming stripped 5 bases from V and 5 bases from J, with 14 bases between. The germline V gene has CDR1 SGHDT and CDR2 YYEEEE. The CDR3 totals 14 residues. CDR3 DNA sequence: TGTGCCAGCAGTCCACAGGGTGAATATCAGCCCCAGCATTTT. Its translation is CASSPQGEYQPQHF.

This chain connects TRBV28 to TRBJ1-5; the D is unclear. Germline CDR1 MDHEN, CDR2 SYDVKM. The CDR3 totals 13 residues. V was clipped by 6 bases and J by 0 bases, with 6 bases between them. DNA of the CDR3: TGTGCCAGCAGCTGGACTAGCAATCAGCCCCAGCATTTT. This translates into CASSWTSNQPQHF.

There are a few counts of this clone. The chain couples TRBV6-1 to TRBJ2-3; 11 nucleotides match TRBD2. The CDR3 is 15 residues long. J was trimmed by 4 bases and V by 2 bases; bases with no gene match: 2. Germline V CDR1 and CDR2: MNHNS, SASEGT. CDR3 nucleotide sequence: TGTGCCAGCAGTGAATTTAGCGGGGGGGCAGATACGCAGTATTTT. Encoded protein: CASSEFSGGADTQYF.

The V gene is TRBV4-1, the J gene TRBJ2-3; D is uncertain. Germline V gives CDR1 MGHRA, CDR2 YSYEKL. CDR3 length equals 16 residues. Trimming took 4 bases from V and 0 from J, leaving 14 bases between them. CDR3: CASSRFSGASTDTQYF. In DNA, the CDR3 is TGCGCCAGCAGCCGATTTTCTGGAGCTAGCACAGATACGCAGTATTTT.

The chain recombines TRBV7-2 with TRBJ1-6, with D possibly matching TRBD1 (5 bases). The CDR3 contains 14 residues. Germline CDR1 is SGHTA and CDR2 is FQGNSA. Trimming removed 5 bases at V and 11 bases at J, with 16 bases between. The CDR3: CASSERQILPPLHF. In DNA, the CDR3 is TGTGCCAGCAGCGAGAGACAGATTCTCCCACCCCTCCACTTT.

The chain has TRBV7-2 and TRBJ1-5, with TRBD1 identical over 9 bases. The CDR3 length is 19 residues. Germline V CDR1 and CDR2: SGHTA, FQGNSA. V gave up 1 base and J gave up 2 bases; unmatched junction bases: 12. The CDR3 DNA reads as TGTGCCAGCAGCTTAGACGGGACAGGGCTCCCCAGGGGCAATCAGCCCCAGCATTTT. It is translated as CASSLDGTGLPRGNQPQHF.

V is TRBV2 and J is TRBJ1-6, with TRBD1 matching over 8 bases. This CDR3 has 14 amino acids. Germline V gene sequence: CDR1 SNHLY, CDR2 FYNNEI. Trimming took 3 bases from V and 9 from J; bases not matched to a gene: 4. CDR3 in DNA: TGTGCCAGCAGTGAGGTCAGGGGGCGTTCACCCCTCCACTTT. The encoded protein is CASSEVRGRSPLHF.

The rearrangement joins TRBV3-1 (or the pseudogene TRBV3-2) to TRBJ1-2; TRBD1 might be the D (5 bases). The germline CDR1 and CDR2 sequences are LGHDT and YNNKEL (reference sequence). This CDR3 spans 13 amino acids. V was shortened by 3 bases and J by 8 bases, with 13 bases between the two germline ends. The CDR3 sequence is CASSQRQGLGYTF. The CDR3 DNA follows: TGTGCCAGCAGCCAGCGGCAGGGTTTGGGCTACACCTTC.

The chain links TRBV4-3 to TRBJ1-6; no firm D call. The CDR3 is 18 amino acids. Germline V gives CDR1 LGHNA, CDR2 YSLEER. Deletions cut 1 base from V and 0 bases from J, with 13 bases between. In DNA, the CDR3 is TGCGCCAGCAGCCAAGTCCCCACACAAAGCTCCTATAATTCACCCCTCCACTTT. Encoded protein: CASSQVPTQSSYNSPLHF.

The rearrangement uses TRBV4-3 and TRBJ1-2, with 8 bases aligning to TRBD1. Germline assignment: CDR1 LGHNA and CDR2 YSLEER. V dropped 0 bases and J dropped 2; count of bases not matched to a gene: 11. The CDR3 is 18 residues long. The CDR3 reads CASSQEEFPQGVNYGYTF. The DNA for the CDR3 is TGCGCCAGCAGCCAAGAGGAATTCCCACAGGGGGTAAACTATGGCTACACCTTC.

This chain joins TRBV6-5 and TRBJ2-6; D uncertain. The CDR3 is 12 amino acids. Trimming stripped 9 bases from V and 1 base from J, with 4 bases between. Germline loops: CDR1 MNHEY, CDR2 SVGAGI. The CDR3 bases are TGTGCCAGGTGGTCTGGGGCCAACGTCCTGACTTTC. Translating gives CARWSGANVLTF.

The chain recombines TRBV5-1 with TRBJ1-1; 7 bases match TRBD1. The V gene's germline CDR1 is SGHRS and CDR2 YFSETQ. With V trimmed by 2 bases and J by 2 bases, 3 bases remained unmatched. The CDR3 has 14 residues. The CDR3 reads CASSLNRGNTEAFF. The CDR3 coding sequence is TGCGCCAGCAGCTTAAACAGGGGAAACACTGAAGCTTTCTTT.

The gene calls are TRBV24-1 and TRBJ2-2, with 8 bases fitting TRBD1. The CDR3 has 12 residues. Looked up from germline, CDR1 is KGHDR and CDR2 is SFDVKD. V was pared by 9 bases and J by 7 bases, with 3 bases of the junction left unmatched. CDR3 in amino acids: CATETGDGELFF. DNA for the CDR3: TGTGCCACCGAGACAGGGGACGGGGAGCTGTTTTTT.

The chain uses TRBV4-1 and TRBJ2-7; D tentatively reads TRBD1 or TRBD2 (6 bases each). V was pared by 0 bases and J by 2 bases, with 17 bases between. Germline V gene lookup returns CDR1 MGHRA and CDR2 YSYEKL. The CDR3 consists of 17 residues. This CDR3 reads CASSQEGIGGRAYEQYF. DNA of the CDR3: TGCGCCAGCAGCCAAGAGGGGATCGGGGGCAGGGCCTACGAGCAGTACTTC.